The 5 T cell receptor beta chains below come from one sample, sequenced in a study of blood T cell repertoires in COVID-19. Repertoires were generated with immunoSEQ multiplex PCR, while TCRdb's copy carries only in-frame clones and drops some. The table shows roughly 15,000 clones, with over 75% occurring only once. Sequenced: peripheral blood. These receptor sequences come from a human donor in a cohort sampled during active COVID-19.

The chain combines TRBV6-4 with TRBJ2-1, with D tentatively TRBD2 (6 bases). This CDR3 spans 17 amino acids. Germline V gives CDR1 MRHNA, CDR2 SNTAGT. Trimming left V 0 bases short and J 0 bases short, with 12 bases between. CDR3 DNA: TGTGCCAGCAGTGACTCGACCCTAGCGAGCTCCTACAATGAGCAGTTCTTC. This codes for CASSDSTLASSYNEQFF.

This chain connects TRBV14 to TRBJ2-2; 12 nucleotides agree with TRBD2. The V gene's germline CDR1 is SGHDN and CDR2 FVKESK. The CDR3 contains 17 residues. J was trimmed by 3 bases and V by 3 bases; bases with no gene match: 5. The CDR3: CASSQRTSGAYTGELFF. The CDR3 region has the DNA TGTGCCAGCAGCCAGAGGACTAGCGGGGCCTACACCGGGGAGCTGTTTTTT.

The V gene is TRBV7-3, the J gene TRBJ2-7; no clear D gene. The V end was cut by 5 bases, the J end by 3 bases, with 11 bases between. Germline CDR1 is SGHTA and CDR2 is FQGTGA. This CDR3 is 13 amino acids long. The CDR3 DNA sequence: TGTGCCAGCAGCCCGGGTCCTATCTACGAGCAGTACTTC. Translation: CASSPGPIYEQYF.

The gene calls are TRBV5-1 and TRBJ2-1; TRBD1 might be the D (5 bases). V shed 0 bases and J shed 9 bases, with 16 bases lying between them. CDR1 is SGHRS, CDR2 YFSETQ, per germline. This CDR3 region has 15 residues. CDR3 protein: CASSLVQGGVAEQFF. For the CDR3, the DNA is TGCGCCAGCAGCTTGGTTCAGGGCGGTGTCGCTGAGCAGTTCTTC. The whole variable domain, filled in from reference TRBV5-1 and TRBJ2-1, reads KAGVTQTPRYLIKTRGQQVTLSCSPISGHRSVSWYQQTPGQGLQFLFEYFSETQRNKGNFPGRFSGRQFSNSRSEMNVSTLELGDSALYLCASSLVQGGVAEQFFGPGTRLTVL.

The chain combines TRBV28 with TRBJ2-1, with D possibly TRBD1 on 6 matching bases. CDR3 length: 16 amino acids. Germline CDR1 and CDR2: MDHEN and SYDVKM. V lost 2 bases, J lost 4 bases, and 15 bases lay in between. The CDR3 sequence is CASSLVGQKGYNEQFF. CDR3 DNA: TGTGCCAGCAGTTTAGTCGGACAGAAGGGGTACAATGAGCAGTTCTTC.